What follows describes a single T cell receptor (beta chain). Method: immunoSEQ multiplex PCR; TCRdb's copy keeps in-frame clones and lacks some. Of roughly 70,000 clones in the sample, approximately 92% were seen once. The data originate from a study of T cell responses to AZD1222 COVID-19 vaccine. Sequenced here: peripheral blood, sampled 28 days after the second AZD1222 dose. The TCR originated in an adult who received the AZD1222 COVID-19 vaccine.

This CDR3 reads CSVVRAYTEAFF. Written as DNA, the CDR3 is TGCAGCGTTGTACGGGCGTACACTGAAGCTTTCTTT. This chain uses TRBV29-1 with TRBJ1-1; D uncertain. The germline gives CDR1 SQVTM, CDR2 ANQGSEA. The V end lost 4 bases, the J end lost 3 bases, and 9 bases lay between the germline ends. The CDR3 is 12 residues long.